This T cell receptor (beta chain) came from a study of Graves' ophthalmopathy and Graves' hyperthyroidism. From RNA, the CDR3 regions of TCR beta chains were amplified and sequenced. The workflow started with a first-round RT-PCR run with HTBI primers and then moved on to a second-round multiplex PCR. TCRdb reprocessed the multiplex PCR reads via MiXCR and lists one record per CDR3 protein. This table has 900,000 to 1,200,000 distinct CDR3 sequences, around a third appearing once. CDR3 length: 15 residues. Germline CDR1 and CDR2: SGHVS and FQNEAQ. Trimming stripped 1 base from V and 4 bases from J, with 13 bases between. Patients in the hyperthyroidism group, adults aged 18 to 65, were newly diagnosed, under 2 months' duration. Clinical symptoms, serum thyroxine, TRAb, thyroid ultrasound and orbital computed tomography determined diagnosis. This clonotype was observed many times.

The TCR was taken from an adult man with Graves' hyperthyroidism. The chain combines TRBV7-8 with TRBJ1-1; no reliable D call. The sample consisted of peripheral blood or thyroid tissue (not recorded which). CDR3 coding DNA: TGTGCCAGCAGCTTAGAGCGGGTTAGGAGCACTGAAGCTTTCTTT. Translating gives CASSLERVRSTEAFF.